This T cell receptor beta chain is drawn from a study of OX40 agonist ivuxolimab in advanced cancers. Background on the study: Patients received ivuxolimab, an agonistic anti-OX40 (CD134) antibody.

Sequencing used immunoSEQ multiplex PCR; TCRdb keeps in-frame clones, though not all of them. This table holds around 21,000 clones, about 80% found once. Study conclusions and caveats: Undetermined was the antigen specificity of the expanded peripheral T cells.

On this clone itself: What it binds is not known.

Germline lookup yields CDR1 MDHEN and CDR2 SYDVKM. The V end lost 6 bases, the J end lost 4 bases, and 10 bases lay between the germline ends. This CDR3 is 14 amino acids long. The sequence came from an adult with an advanced solid tumor such as melanoma, head and neck, liver or kidney cancer. The chain has TRBV28 and TRBJ1-6, with a tentative D call TRBD1 (6 bases). This specimen consisted of CD4+ or CD8+ T cells sorted from blood, obtained in a trial of the OX40 agonist ivuxolimab. The CDR3 reads CASSSGTYNSPLHF. The CDR3 coding sequence is TGTGCCAGCAGCTCCGGGACATATAATTCACCCCTCCACTTT.